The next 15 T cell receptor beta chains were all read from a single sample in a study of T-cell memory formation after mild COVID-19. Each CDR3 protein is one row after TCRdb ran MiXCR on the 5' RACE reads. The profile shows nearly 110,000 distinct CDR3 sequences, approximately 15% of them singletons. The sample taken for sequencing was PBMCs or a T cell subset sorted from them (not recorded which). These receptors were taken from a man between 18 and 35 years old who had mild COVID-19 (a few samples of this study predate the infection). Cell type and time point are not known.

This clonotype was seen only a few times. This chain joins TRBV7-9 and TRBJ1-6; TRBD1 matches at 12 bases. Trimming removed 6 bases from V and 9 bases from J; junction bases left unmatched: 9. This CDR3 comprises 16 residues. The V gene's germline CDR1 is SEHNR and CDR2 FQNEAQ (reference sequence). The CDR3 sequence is CASRGQGALRVSPLHF. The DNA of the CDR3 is TGTGCCAGCAGGGGACAGGGGGCGTTGAGGGTTTCACCCCTCCACTTT.

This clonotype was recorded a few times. The chain's CDR3 is CATSLAGAGAEQFF. Written as DNA, the CDR3 is TGTGCCACCAGCCTAGCGGGGGCTGGGGCTGAGCAGTTCTTC. The chain combines TRBV15 with TRBJ2-1; 10 nucleotides match TRBD2. Losses at the gene ends were 5 bases for V and 9 bases for J; bases not matched to a gene: 7. The germline V gene encodes CDR1 LNHNV and CDR2 YYDKDF (reference sequence). This CDR3 has 14 residues.

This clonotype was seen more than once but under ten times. CDR3 in amino acids: CSARDLASGEETQYF. In DNA, the CDR3 is TGCAGTGCTAGAGATCTGGCTAGCGGGGAAGAGACCCAGTACTTC. V usage is TRBV20-1 and J usage is TRBJ2-5; the match to TRBD2 covers 9 bases. In germline, CDR1 is DFQATT, CDR2 SNEGSKA (reference sequence). CDR3 size: 15 residues. Trimming removed 0 bases from V and 3 bases from J; junction bases left unmatched: 5.

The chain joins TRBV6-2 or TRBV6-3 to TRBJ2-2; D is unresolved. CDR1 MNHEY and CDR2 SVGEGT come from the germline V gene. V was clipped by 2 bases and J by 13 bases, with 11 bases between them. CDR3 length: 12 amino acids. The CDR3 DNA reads TGTGCCAGCAGTTACGGGGATTTCGGGCTGTTTTTT. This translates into CASSYGDFGLFF.

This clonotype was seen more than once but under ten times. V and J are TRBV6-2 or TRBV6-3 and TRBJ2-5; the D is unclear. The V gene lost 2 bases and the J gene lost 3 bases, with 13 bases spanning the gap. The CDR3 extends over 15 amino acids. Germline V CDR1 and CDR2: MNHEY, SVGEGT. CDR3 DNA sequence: TGTGCCAGCAGTTACGGACGAAGTGGGGAAGAGACCCAGTACTTC. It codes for CASSYGRSGEETQYF.

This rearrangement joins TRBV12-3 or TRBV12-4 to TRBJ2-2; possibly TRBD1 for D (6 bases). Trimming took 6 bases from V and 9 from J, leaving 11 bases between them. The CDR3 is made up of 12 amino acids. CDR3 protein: CASREQGRELFF. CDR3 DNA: TGTGCCAGCAGGGAACAGGGCCGGGAGCTGTTTTTT.

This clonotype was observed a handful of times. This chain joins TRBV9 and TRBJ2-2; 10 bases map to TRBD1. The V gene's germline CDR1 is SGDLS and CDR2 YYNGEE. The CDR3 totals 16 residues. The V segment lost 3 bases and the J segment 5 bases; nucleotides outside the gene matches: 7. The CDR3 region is CASSDPGTGVTGELFF. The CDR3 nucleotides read TGTGCCAGCAGCGACCCCGGGACAGGGGTTACCGGGGAGCTGTTTTTT.

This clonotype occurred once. Here the CDR3 DNA reads TGTGCCAGCAGCGCCCCGCCAGGGGGCTTTTATGGCTACACCTTC. Encoded protein: CASSAPPGGFYGYTF. This chain joins TRBV9 and TRBJ1-2, with 8 positions matching TRBD1. Per the germline V gene, CDR1 is SGDLS and CDR2 is YYNGEE. With V trimmed by 3 bases and J by 5 bases, 9 bases remained unmatched. This CDR3 comprises 15 residues.

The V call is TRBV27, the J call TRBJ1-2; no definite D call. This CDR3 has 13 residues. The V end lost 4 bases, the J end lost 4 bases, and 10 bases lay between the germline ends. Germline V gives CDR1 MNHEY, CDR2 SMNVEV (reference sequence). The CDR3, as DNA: TGTGCCAGCAGTTCCCTGGGCAGCTATGGCTACACCTTC. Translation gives CASSSLGSYGYTF.

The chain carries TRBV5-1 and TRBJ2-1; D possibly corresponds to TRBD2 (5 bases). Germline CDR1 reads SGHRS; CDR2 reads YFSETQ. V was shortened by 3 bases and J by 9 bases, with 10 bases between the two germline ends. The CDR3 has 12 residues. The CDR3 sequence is CASSWSGIEQFF. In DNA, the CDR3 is TGCGCCAGCAGCTGGAGCGGAATTGAGCAGTTCTTC.

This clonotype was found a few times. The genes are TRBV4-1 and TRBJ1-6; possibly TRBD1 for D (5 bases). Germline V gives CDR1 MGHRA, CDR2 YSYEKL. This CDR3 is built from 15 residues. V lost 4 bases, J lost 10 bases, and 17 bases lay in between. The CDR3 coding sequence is TGCGCCAGCAGCCCGGGGGGAGGGGTTAACTCACCCCTCCACTTT. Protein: CASSPGGGVNSPLHF.

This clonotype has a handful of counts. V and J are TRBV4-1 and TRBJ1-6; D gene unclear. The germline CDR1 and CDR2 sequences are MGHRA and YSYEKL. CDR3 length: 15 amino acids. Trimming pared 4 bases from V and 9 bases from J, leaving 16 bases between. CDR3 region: CASSPGWGLGSPLHF. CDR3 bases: TGCGCCAGCAGCCCCGGTTGGGGATTAGGTTCACCCCTCCACTTT.

This CDR3 is CSAPSQRGEVDTQYF. CDR3 DNA: TGCAGTGCTCCCTCCCAGCGGGGGGAAGTAGATACGCAGTATTTT. The V and J genes are TRBV20-1 and TRBJ2-3; 9 bases fit TRBD2. J was trimmed by 5 bases and V by 5 bases; bases with no gene match: 11. Germline CDR1 reads DFQATT; CDR2 reads SNEGSKA (reference sequence). The CDR3 runs 15 residues.

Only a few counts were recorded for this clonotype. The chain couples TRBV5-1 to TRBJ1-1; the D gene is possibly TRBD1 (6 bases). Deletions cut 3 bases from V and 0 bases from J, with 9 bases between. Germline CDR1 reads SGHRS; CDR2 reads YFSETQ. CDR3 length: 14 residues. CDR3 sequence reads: CASSSDSMNTEAFF. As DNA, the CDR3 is TGCGCCAGCAGCTCGGACAGTATGAACACTGAAGCTTTCTTT.

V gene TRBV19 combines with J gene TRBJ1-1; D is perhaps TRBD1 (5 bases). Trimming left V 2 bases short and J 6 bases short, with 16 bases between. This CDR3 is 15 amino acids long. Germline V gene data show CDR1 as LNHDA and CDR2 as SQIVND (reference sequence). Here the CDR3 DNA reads TGTGCCAGTAGTATATTGGCGGGACCTATACCTGAAGCTTTCTTT. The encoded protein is CASSILAGPIPEAFF.